This entry concerns a single T cell receptor beta chain. This sample is part of a study of blood T cells in healthy people across ages. This CDR3 spans 17 amino acids. Germline values: CDR1 MNHNS, CDR2 SASEGT. J was trimmed by 2 bases and V by 6 bases; bases with no gene match: 9. Next came a second PCR, run for roughly 6 to 11 cycles, which used a sample-barcoded 5' primer along with a J-beta primer mix. From the 5' RACE reads, TCRdb called clonotypes with MiXCR, one entry per CDR3 protein. The sample lists around 1,000,000 distinct CDR3 sequences, almost 25% seen once, with about 0.69% in the top ten. This same sample was also taken into another study, of T cells of mothers and their children.

Sequencing was carried out using blood. The clonotype was recovered from a girl aged 2 to 9 in good health. V and J are TRBV6-1 and TRBJ2-4; TRBD2 agrees at 11 bases. The CDR3 bases are TGTGCCAGCAGCCACCATAGCGGGAGGGGATCCAAAAACATTCAGTACTTC. Protein sequence: CASSHHSGRGSKNIQYF.